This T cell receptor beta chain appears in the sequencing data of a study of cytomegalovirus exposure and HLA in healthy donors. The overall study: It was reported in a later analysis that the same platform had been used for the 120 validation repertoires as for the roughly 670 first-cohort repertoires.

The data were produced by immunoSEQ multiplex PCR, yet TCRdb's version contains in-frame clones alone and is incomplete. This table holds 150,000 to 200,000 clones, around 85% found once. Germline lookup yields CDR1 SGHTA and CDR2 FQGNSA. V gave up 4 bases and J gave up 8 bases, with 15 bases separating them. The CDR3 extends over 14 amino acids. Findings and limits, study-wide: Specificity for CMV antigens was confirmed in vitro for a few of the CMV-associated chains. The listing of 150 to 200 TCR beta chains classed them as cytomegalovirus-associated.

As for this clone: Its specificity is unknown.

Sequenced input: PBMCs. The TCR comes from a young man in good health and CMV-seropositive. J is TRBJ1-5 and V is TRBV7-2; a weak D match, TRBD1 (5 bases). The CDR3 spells CASSSGTIGEPQHF. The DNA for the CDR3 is TGTGCCAGCAGCTCAGGGACTATCGGCGAGCCCCAGCATTTT.